What follows are 10 T cell receptor beta chains derived from one specimen sequenced in a study of shared clonotypes between healthy human individuals. Method: immunoSEQ multiplex PCR; TCRdb's copy keeps in-frame clones and lacks some. The repertoire holds some 470,000 clones, approximately 80% seen once, with 10% to 15% in the top ten. The sample was PBMCs. These TCRs come from a woman in her forties in good health. Some clones in this sample may be carry-over from other donors' samples.

This clone was seen repeatedly, ten times or more. The chain recombines TRBV28 with TRBJ2-3, with unresolved D. The germline gives CDR1 MDHEN, CDR2 SYDVKM. The CDR3 has 16 amino acids. V was shortened by 7 bases and J by 2 bases, with 19 bases between the two germline ends. The CDR3 region has the DNA TGTGCCAGCAAGAGAATGGCAGGTGATTACACAGATACGCAGTATTTT. It encodes CASKRMAGDYTDTQYF. The entire variable domain, with the rest obtained from reference TRBV28 and TRBJ2-3, is as follows: DVKVTQSSRYLVKRTGEKVFLECVQDMDHENMFWYRQDPGLGLRLIYFSYDVKMKEKGDIPEGYSVSREKKERFSLILESASTNQTSMYLCASKRMAGDYTDTQYFGPGTRLTVL.

The chain is built from TRBV10-1 and TRBJ2-5, with no clear D. Trimming took off 6 bases at V and 2 bases at J, with 10 bases between the two ends. This CDR3 is built from 13 residues. Germline values: CDR1 WNHNN, CDR2 SYGVQD (reference sequence). Written as DNA, the CDR3 is TGCGCCAGCAGCGACTGGGATCAAGAGACCCAGTACTTC. Translating it yields CASSDWDQETQYF.

This clone has a handful of counts. The J gene is TRBJ2-7, the V gene TRBV27; the match to TRBD2 covers 8 bases. V shed 5 bases, J shed 2 bases, and the junction held 17 bases outside the gene matches. Germline CDR1 is MNHEY and CDR2 is SMNVEV (reference sequence). CDR3 length: 18 amino acids. CDR3 DNA sequence: TGTGCCAGCAGTCCCCGACTAGCGCGGGAGATAGGCCCCTACGAGCAGTACTTC. It is translated as CASSPRLAREIGPYEQYF.

This sequence joins TRBV15 and TRBJ2-1, with a possible D match to TRBD1 (6 bases). CDR3 length equals 16 residues. V lost 1 base and J 5 bases, leaving 15 bases between the germline ends. CDR1 is LNHNV and CDR2 is YYDKDF in the germline V gene (reference sequence). Here the CDR3 DNA reads TGTGCCACCAGCAGAGTCTCGGTTACAGGGAACAATGAGCAGTTCTTC. Protein: CATSRVSVTGNNEQFF.

The CDR3 sequence is CSVDTYSYNEQFF. The CDR3 DNA is TGCAGCGTTGATACTTACTCCTACAATGAGCAGTTCTTC. The V gene is TRBV29-1, the J gene TRBJ2-1; D uncertain. V lost 3 bases to trimming and J lost 0 bases, with 6 bases between them. Germline loops: CDR1 SQVTM, CDR2 ANQGSEA. The CDR3 totals 13 residues.

This clone has more than one count but fewer than ten. The rearrangement uses TRBV5-1 and TRBJ2-7, with D hard to call. This CDR3 comprises 15 residues. V was pared by 1 base and J by 5 bases, with 16 bases between. Looked up from germline, CDR1 is SGHRS and CDR2 is YFSETQ. CDR3 loop: CASSLPASLGNEQYF. The CDR3 bases are TGCGCCAGCAGCTTGCCCGCCAGCTTGGGGAACGAGCAGTACTTC.

Only a few counts were recorded for this clone. The chain couples TRBV28 to TRBJ2-2, with D unclear. V gave up 8 bases and J gave up 0 bases, with 4 bases separating them. Per the germline V gene, CDR1 is MDHEN and CDR2 is SYDVKM. There are 12 residues in the CDR3. CDR3 coding DNA: TGTGCCAGCGTATCGAACACCGGGGAGCTGTTTTTT. Its protein product is CASVSNTGELFF. Full variable domain (remainder filled in from reference TRBV28 and TRBJ2-2): DVKVTQSSRYLVKRTGEKVFLECVQDMDHENMFWYRQDPGLGLRLIYFSYDVKMKEKGDIPEGYSVSREKKERFSLILESASTNQTSMYLCASVSNTGELFFGEGSRLTVL.

This clone was seen only a few times. A much larger clonotype is one base distant, so this may be a read error. This sequence joins TRBV30 and TRBJ1-1, with TRBD1 identical over 9 bases. The CDR3 length is 14 residues. Germline V CDR1 and CDR2: GTSNPN, SVGIG (reference sequence). The trim removed 4 bases at V and 5 bases at J, leaving 8 bases unmatched. The CDR3 region has the DNA TGTGCCTGGAACACCGGGACAGGGAGTACTGAAGCTTTCTTT. It encodes CAWNTGTGSTEAFF.

The chain is built from TRBV7-3 and TRBJ2-2, with TRBD1 as a possible D gene (6 bases). CDR1 is SGHTA, CDR2 FQGTGA, per germline. V lost 5 bases, J lost 3 bases, and 10 bases lay in between. The CDR3 runs to 14 residues. CDR3 sequence: CASSLDRYTGELFF. CDR3 coding DNA: TGTGCCAGCAGCCTGGACAGATACACCGGGGAGCTGTTTTTT.

In this sample, this clone turned up a few times. J is TRBJ2-7 and V is TRBV27; TRBD2 aligns across 7 bases. There are 15 residues in the CDR3. CDR1 is MNHEY, CDR2 SMNVEV, per germline (reference sequence). V was clipped by 7 bases and J by 0 bases; unmatched bases: 9. The CDR3 here is CASKRASGSSYEQYF. The CDR3 DNA is TGTGCCAGCAAGAGAGCTAGCGGAAGCTCCTACGAGCAGTACTTC.